This TCR beta chain was retrieved from a study of shared clonotypes between healthy human individuals. This CDR3 contains 13 residues. Between the trimmed V and J ends, which lost 0 bases and 6 bases, there was a span of 7 bases. The germline gives CDR1 SGDLS, CDR2 YYNGEE. This clone was picked up one time. TCRdb keeps only in-frame clones here, not all; method: immunoSEQ multiplex PCR. This table holds roughly 1,100,000 clones, around 74% found once. The TCR was taken from a man between 18 and 29 years old in good health. The sequenced sample consisted of memory CD4+ T cells sorted from blood. Subset here: CD45RA-negative fraction. The V and J genes are TRBV9 and TRBJ2-1; D remains unclear. CDR3 bases: TGTGCCAGCAGCGTAGGGGTCAGCAATGAGCAGTTCTTC. It is translated as CASSVGVSNEQFF. Full variable domain (remainder filled in from reference TRBV9 and TRBJ2-1): DSGVTQTPKHLITATGQRVTLRCSPRSGDLSVYWYQQSLDQGLQFLIQYYNGEERAKGNILERFSAQQFPDLHSELNLSSLELGDSALYFCASSVGVSNEQFFGPGTRLTVL.